This T cell receptor beta chain was obtained from a study of a mutant IDH1 vaccine in newly diagnosed glioma. Study-level information: Each patient was administered eight vaccinations, scheduled in weeks 1, 3, 5, 7, 11, 15, 19 and 23. Those enrolled had earlier been treated with radiotherapy, temozolomide, or both, mostly both. Once 4-6 weeks had passed after radiotherapy alone, vaccination started, or it started with temozolomide cycles.

CDR1 and CDR2 (germline): LNHDA, SQIVND (reference sequence). The CDR3 is 15 amino acids. The V end lost 3 bases, the J end lost 6 bases, and 15 bases lay between the germline ends. This sample's time point: week 11, during vaccination. Doses comprised 300 ug of mutant IDH1 20-mer peptide each, plus topical imiquimod. Donors' newly diagnosed IDH1-mutant WHO grade 3 or 4 astrocytomas lacked nuclear ATRX. Measured with immunoSEQ multiplex PCR; TCRdb has only the in-frame clones, and not every one. The repertoire includes under 55,000 clones, 91% of them detected once, and about 2.4% sits in the top ten. A note on this clone: What it binds is unknown.

The sample here was PBMCs, taken from a glioma patient whose treatment included an IDH1 peptide vaccine. This clonotype was obtained from a man aged 45 to 65 with glioma. The chain carries TRBV19 and TRBJ2-1; a possible D gene is TRBD1 (5 bases). CDR3 sequence (DNA): TGTGCCAGTAGTATTACAGGTATCCGATCCAATGAGCAGTTCTTC. It is translated as CASSITGIRSNEQFF.